The rows below give T cell receptor beta chains drawn from one sample of a study of beta chain features in type 1 diabetes. The table came from immunoSEQ multiplex PCR; TCRdb's copy has only in-frame clones and leaves some out. This sample has around 100,000 clones, with under 30% found just once. What was sequenced was central memory CD4+ T cells from blood. Receptors originate from a woman aged 18-29 years with type 1 diabetes. Each CDR3 is given with its conserved first and last residue. A D gene is named only where the DNA matches it firmly. The size entry is marked missing in some rows and otherwise reads once, few, many or a size class.

. | TRBJ1-5 | . | TRBV30 | TGTGCCTGGAGTGATAAGTGGAAGGGGAGCAATCAGCCCCAGCATTTT | CAWSDKWKGSNQPQHF
TRBD1 | TRBJ2-3 | few | TRBV19 | TGTGCCAGTATCGACCGGGGACAGGGGCCCCTGGGTACGCAGTATTTT | CASIDRGQGPLGTQYF
TRBD1 | TRBJ2-5 | many | TRBV29-1 | TGCAGCGTTGCCCCCGCAGGGGGCTTCGAGACCCAGTACTTC | CSVAPAGGFETQYF
TRBD2 | TRBJ2-3 | few | TRBV5-4 | TGTGCCAGCAGTACCCGGGGGGCAGATACGCAGTATTTT | CASSTRGADTQYF
. | TRBJ2-5 | . | TRBV27 | TGTGCCAGCAGTGCAGGGAGGGGGACAGGAACCAGCCGGGAGACCCAGTACTTC | CASSAGRGTGTSRETQYF
. | TRBJ1-2 | . | TRBV27 | TGTGCCAGCAGAGCAGACACGAACTATGGCTACACCTTC | CASRADTNYGYTF
TRBD2 | TRBJ2-2 | . | TRBV9 | TGTGCCAGCAGCGCTAGCGGGAGGGCAAACGGGGAGCTGTTTTTT | CASSASGRANGELFF
. | TRBJ2-6 | . | TRBV19 | TGTGCCAGTAGTGGGCTGGTTTCGGGGGCCAACGTCCTGACTTTC | CASSGLVSGANVLTF
. | TRBJ2-7 | few | TRBV5-5 | TGTGCCAGCAGCCAACTAGGGGGTACCGAGCAGTACTTC | CASSQLGGTEQYF
TRBD2 | TRBJ2-5 | . | TRBV5-1 | TGCGCCAGCAGCTTGGTAGGCGGGAGGGAAGAGACCCAGTACTTC | CASSLVGGREETQYF
TRBD2 | TRBJ2-2 | few | TRBV5-1 | TGCGCCAGCAGCTATGACAGCGGGACCTCCGGGGAGCTGTTTTTT | CASSYDSGTSGELFF
TRBD2 | TRBJ2-1 | . | TRBV4-2 | TGTGCCAGCAGCCAAGGGGACTATTCCTACAATGAGCAGTTCTTC | CASSQGDYSYNEQFF
TRBD2 | TRBJ2-1 | few | TRBV5-1 | TGCGCCAGCGGCCTACTAGCGGGAGGACCTAGCTCCTACAATGAGCAGTTCTTC | CASGLLAGGPSSYNEQFF
TRBD2 | TRBJ2-7 | . | TRBV4-2 | TGTGCCAGCAGCCCCGCCGGCCGAAGCGGGAGAACCTACGAGCAGTACTTC | CASSPAGRSGRTYEQYF
. | TRBJ1-2 | few | TRBV18 | TGTGCCAGCTCACCAGAGACAGCCTATGGCTACACCTTC | CASSPETAYGYTF
TRBD2 | TRBJ2-1 | . | TRBV7-8 | TGTGCCAGCAGCCCGGGAGGGGTCAATGAGCAGTTCTTC | CASSPGGVNEQFF
TRBD2 | TRBJ2-5 | . | TRBV11-1 | TGTGCCAGCAGCAAGACACTAGCGGGAGATTCGGGAGAGACCCAGTACTTC | CASSKTLAGDSGETQYF
. | TRBJ2-5 | few | TRBV21-1 | TGTGCCAGCAGCCCGTTCGGACAGCAAGAGACCCAGTACTTC | CASSPFGQQETQYF
. | TRBJ1-1 | few | TRBV18 | TGTGCCAGCTCACCACGAGAAGATACCAACACTGAAGCTTTCTTT | CASSPREDTNTEAFF
. | TRBJ1-2 | . | TRBV10-3 | TGTGCCATCAGCTCTCTGCGTGAGCCTCGCGCGGAGGGCTACACCTTC | CAISSLREPRAEGYTF
TRBD2 | TRBJ2-5 | . | TRBV11-3 | TGTGCCAGCAGCTTAATGGGTAGCGGGAGCGGGGAGACCCAGTACTTC | CASSLMGSGSGETQYF
. | TRBJ1-1 | . | TRBV7-2 | TGTGCCAGCAGCATGGACAGACAGATTGAAGCTTTCTTT | CASSMDRQIEAFF
TRBD1 | TRBJ1-5 | few | TRBV18 | TGTGCCAGCTCACCAAGGGTGGGACAGGGCATCTATAGCAATCAGCCCCAGCATTTT | CASSPRVGQGIYSNQPQHF
. | TRBJ2-1 | few | TRBV5-4 | TGTGCCAGCAGCTTAGGGTCAGGGATCGGATACAATGAGCAGTTCTTC | CASSLGSGIGYNEQFF
TRBD2 | TRBJ2-5 | . | TRBV28 | TGTGCCAGCAGTCCACTAAACGGACTAGCGGGACAAGAGACCCAGTACTTC | CASSPLNGLAGQETQYF
TRBD1 | TRBJ1-1 | few | TRBV18 | TGTGCCAGCTCACGGGACAGGGCCGGCGTGGGCACTGAAGCTTTCTTT | CASSRDRAGVGTEAFF
TRBD1 | TRBJ1-1 | few | TRBV7-2 | TGTGCCAGCAGCTTAAGGGGACAGGGCCCCACTGAAGCTTTCTTT | CASSLRGQGPTEAFF
TRBD1 | TRBJ2-4 | . | TRBV28 | TGTGCCAGCAGCCCAGTTCCTCCGGGACAGGGGGCCCCAGCCAAAAACATTCAGTACTTC | CASSPVPPGQGAPAKNIQYF
TRBD1 | TRBJ1-2 | few | TRBV5-1 | TGCGCCAGCAGCCCGGGACAGGGGGCGTTGATCTATGGCTACACCTTC | CASSPGQGALIYGYTF
TRBD2 | TRBJ2-7 | . | TRBV28 | TGTGCCAGCAGTCGCAGACTAGCGGCGACTTTCTACGAGCAGTACTTC | CASSRRLAATFYEQYF
TRBD2 | TRBJ2-1 | few | TRBV5-1 | TGCGCCAGCAGCTTGGATCTAGCGGGAGGCTATGAGCAGTTCTTC | CASSLDLAGGYEQFF
TRBD2 | TRBJ2-3 | few | TRBV7-2 | TGTGCCAGCAGCACAAGCGGGAGTCAACGAACGCAGTATTTT | CASSTSGSQRTQYF
. | TRBJ2-2 | few | TRBV7-9 | TGTGCCGGATCTAGAGGCGGGTCGAACACCGGGGAGCTGTTTTTT | CAGSRGGSNTGELFF
TRBD2 | TRBJ2-1 | few | TRBV7-2 | TGTGCCAGCAGCTCGGGACTAGCGGAGACTGAGCAGTTCTTC | CASSSGLAETEQFF
. | TRBJ2-1 | . | TRBV27 | TGTGCCAGCAGCCCCCAGGGGAATGAGCAGTTCTTC | CASSPQGNEQFF
. | TRBJ2-7 | . | TRBV28 | TGTGCCAGCAGCCGCCCAACTGTTTACGAGCAGTACTTC | CASSRPTVYEQYF
TRBD1 | TRBJ1-2 | . | TRBV7-2 | TGTGCCAGCAGCCAAGGGACAGGTTATGGCTACACCTTC | CASSQGTGYGYTF
TRBD2 | TRBJ2-1 | . | TRBV7-2 | TGTGCCAGCAGCTCAGCGGGAGGAACTGTAGAGCAGTTCTTC | CASSSAGGTVEQFF
TRBD1 | TRBJ2-7 | . | TRBV7-2 | TGTGCCAGCAGCTACCCCGGGACAGGTTACGAGCAGTACTTC | CASSYPGTGYEQYF
. | TRBJ2-7 | . | TRBV6-6 | TGTGCCAGCAGTTTCGTGGGGAGGTGGTCCTACGAGCAGTACTTC | CASSFVGRWSYEQYF
TRBD2 | TRBJ2-1 | few | TRBV30 | TGTGCCTGGAGTGATCCTAGCGGAAGATACAATGAGCAGTTCTTC | CAWSDPSGRYNEQFF
. | TRBJ2-3 | . | TRBV5-1 | TGCGCCAGCAGCCTTCACTTGACAGATACGCAGTATTTT | CASSLHLTDTQYF
. | TRBJ1-2 | . | TRBV6-6 | TGTGCCAGCAGTAGAAGACAGGCTGGATATGGCTACACCTTC | CASSRRQAGYGYTF
. | TRBJ2-5 | few | TRBV10-3 | TGTGCCATCAGTGAGTCTGGCGAGACCCAGTACTTC | CAISESGETQYF
TRBD2 | TRBJ2-5 | . | TRBV20-1 | TGCAGTGCAAAGCGGGAGGAGACCCAGTACTTC | CSAKREETQYF
TRBD1 | TRBJ1-2 | . | TRBV28 | TGTGCCAGCATGGACAGGACCTATGGCTACACCTTC | CASMDRTYGYTF
. | TRBJ1-1 | . | TRBV7-9 | TGTGCCAGCAGCTTAGCCGGGGGGCTTGAAGCTTTCTTT | CASSLAGGLEAFF
TRBD1 | TRBJ1-1 | . | TRBV28 | TGTGCCAGCAGTTTCCTCGACAGGGTCAACACTGAAGCTTTCTTT | CASSFLDRVNTEAFF
. | TRBJ2-5 | . | TRBV5-8 | TGTGCCAGCAGCTTGACGACGTACTACGAGGGCAAAGAGACCCAGTACTTC | CASSLTTYYEGKETQYF
. | TRBJ2-1 | . | TRBV5-3 | TGTGCCAGAAGTCCCCGCAATGAGCAGTTCTTC | CARSPRNEQFF
. | TRBJ2-1 | . | TRBV5-1 | TGCGCCAGCAGCTTGGGTGGAGCTGACGGAAGTAATGAGCAGTTCTTC | CASSLGGADGSNEQFF